The clone carrying this T cell receptor beta chain occurred a few times. Its antigen is unknown. This sample stems from a study of T-cell reconstitution after alpha-beta-depleted transplantation in children. Findings and caveats of the study: Several hundred rapidly expanded clones from non-depleted graft cells reportedly supplied alpha-beta T cells about two months post-transplant. It was newly produced T cells that mostly accounted for T-cell counts and diversity one year after transplant. The study traced high day-60 TCRbeta diversity in some patients to surviving recipient T cells and thymic progenitors.

Unique molecular identifiers were used in preparing the TCRbeta library. TCRdb recomputed calls from the PCR reads with MiXCR, one row per CDR3 protein. The table has around 300,000 distinct CDR3 sequences, almost 8% seen once. The CDR3 is 19 residues long. V lost 2 bases and J lost 5; bases outside the gene matches: 18. Germline assignment: CDR1 ENHRY and CDR2 SYGVKD. The chain employs TRBV10-3 and TRBJ2-5, with TRBD2 identical over 9 bases. This clonotype was obtained from a female patient under 10 years old who had a stem cell transplant for Fanconi anemia, so the T cells may come from the graft donor. This material consisted of peripheral blood, taken 360 days after TCRalphabeta/CD19-depleted stem cell transplant. The CDR3 here is CAISERMLGRGRAEETQYF. The CDR3 DNA reads as TGTGCCATCAGTGAGAGGATGCTGGGGCGCGGGAGGGCCGAGGAGACCCAGTACTTC.